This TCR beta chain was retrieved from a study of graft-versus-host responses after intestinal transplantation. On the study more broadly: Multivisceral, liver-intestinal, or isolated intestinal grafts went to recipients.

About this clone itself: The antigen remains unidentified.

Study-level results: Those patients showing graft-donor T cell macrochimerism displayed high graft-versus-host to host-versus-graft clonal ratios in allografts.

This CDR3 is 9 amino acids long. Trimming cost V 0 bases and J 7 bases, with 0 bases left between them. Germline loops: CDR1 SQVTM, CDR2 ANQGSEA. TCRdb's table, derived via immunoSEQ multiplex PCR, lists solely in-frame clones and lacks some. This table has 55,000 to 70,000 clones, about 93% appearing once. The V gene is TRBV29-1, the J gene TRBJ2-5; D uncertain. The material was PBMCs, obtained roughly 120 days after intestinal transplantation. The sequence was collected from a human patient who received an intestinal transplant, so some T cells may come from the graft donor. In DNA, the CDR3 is TGCAGCGTTGAAGAGACCCAGTACTTC. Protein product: CSVEETQYF.